This T cell receptor (beta chain) was observed in a study of T-cell memory formation after mild COVID-19. TCRdb reprocessed the 5' RACE reads via MiXCR and lists one record per CDR3 protein. The table lists roughly 350,000 distinct CDR3 sequences, under 25% of them singletons. Germline trimming cut 1 base from V and 2 bases from J; bases unmatched to any gene: 9. From germline, CDR1 is KGHDR and CDR2 SFDVKD. There are 17 residues in the CDR3. This clonotype was counted between two and nine times. The sample was PBMCs or a T cell subset sorted from them (not recorded which). The chain links TRBV24-1 to TRBJ2-5; 7 bases are shared with TRBD1. This clonotype originated in an adult woman who had mild COVID-19 (a few samples of this study predate the infection). Cell type and time point are not known. The CDR3 reads CATSDFGQATLQETQYF. For the CDR3, the DNA is TGTGCCACCAGTGATTTCGGACAGGCGACTCTTCAAGAGACCCAGTACTTC.